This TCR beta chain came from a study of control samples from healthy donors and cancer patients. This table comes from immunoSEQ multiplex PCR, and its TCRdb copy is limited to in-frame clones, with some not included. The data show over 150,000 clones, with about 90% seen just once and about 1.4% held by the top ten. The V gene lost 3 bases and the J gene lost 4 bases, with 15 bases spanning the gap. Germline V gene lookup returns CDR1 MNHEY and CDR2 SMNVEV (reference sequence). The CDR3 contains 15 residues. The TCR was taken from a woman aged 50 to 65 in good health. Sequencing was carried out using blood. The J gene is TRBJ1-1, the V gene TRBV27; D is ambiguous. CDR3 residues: CASSFTLTSGTEAFF. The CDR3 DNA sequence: TGTGCCAGCAGTTTCACCCTAACCAGCGGCACTGAAGCTTTCTTT.